This entry lists 28 T cell receptor beta chains sequenced from one sample in a study of CD8+CD57+ T cells in acquired aplastic anemia. It was genomic DNA that served as the template for profiling TCR beta VDJ and CDR3. Using its own MiXCR run on the reads, TCRdb lists one record per CDR3 protein. The sample lists approximately 170,000 distinct CDR3 sequences, about three fifths seen once, with about 50% in the top ten. Sequenced sample: sorted CD4+, CD8+, or CD8+CD57+ T cells (not recorded which) from PBMCs. All receptors come from a human donor in good health.

V gene TRBV19 combines with J gene TRBJ2-6; possible D gene TRBD1, 7 bases. Germline assignment: CDR1 LNHDA and CDR2 SQIVND (reference sequence). The V and J ends lost 4 bases and 2 bases respectively, with 12 bases between them. The CDR3 covers 16 residues. CDR3 DNA sequence: TGTGCCAGTAGTAAAGACAGGGAGGCTGGGGCCAACGTCCTGACTTTC. The encoded protein is CASSKDREAGANVLTF.

The gene calls are TRBV29-1 and TRBJ2-2; D is ambiguous. V lost 4 bases to trimming and J lost 11 bases, with 17 bases between them. Germline V gene lookup returns CDR1 SQVTM and CDR2 ANQGSEA. This CDR3 contains 13 residues. The CDR3, as DNA: TGCAGCGTTGCCCCGGGTCCCGCGATAGAGCTGTTTTTT. This codes for CSVAPGPAIELFF.

The rearrangement links TRBV9 to TRBJ2-1; 12 nucleotides line up with TRBD2. This CDR3 is 16 amino acids long. CDR1 SGDLS and CDR2 YYNGEE come from the germline V gene. The trim removed 1 base at V and 5 bases at J, leaving 4 bases unmatched. The CDR3 here is CASSVTRTSGNNEQFF. Written as DNA, the CDR3 is TGTGCCAGCAGCGTAACCAGGACTAGCGGGAACAATGAGCAGTTCTTC.

This clonotype was seen at least ten times. J is TRBJ2-1 and V is TRBV6-5, with D unresolved. CDR3 length: 12 residues. Germline V gene data show CDR1 as MNHEY and CDR2 as SVGAGI. V lost 6 bases and J 9 bases, leaving 12 bases between the germline ends. The CDR3 DNA is TGTGCCAGCAGGTATATTACGGGTGAGCAGTTCTTC. Its protein is CASRYITGEQFF.

The chain carries TRBV6-1 and TRBJ2-1, with 9 bases identical to TRBD1. The CDR3 loop spans 14 amino acids. Germline V gene sequence: CDR1 MNHNS, CDR2 SASEGT. Losses at the gene ends were 6 bases for V and 1 base for J; bases not matched to a gene: 1. CDR3 coding DNA: TGTGCCAGCAGCGACAGGGGGTCCTACAATGAGCAGTTCTTC. Translated: CASSDRGSYNEQFF.

Details on this clonotype: Germline is not matched at one junction end, which may reflect a read error. J is TRBJ2-7 and V is TRBV19; D possibly matches TRBD1 or TRBD2 (5 bases each). The germline V gene encodes CDR1 LNHDA and CDR2 SQIVND (reference sequence). This CDR3 is built from 15 residues. For the CDR3, the DNA is TGTGTCAGTAGTGCAGTCGGGGCTCGTGACTACGAGCAGTACTTC. It is translated as CVSSAVGARDYEQYF.

A single count supports this clonotype. The chain links TRBV25-1 to TRBJ2-7; 13 bases match TRBD2. V was clipped by 6 bases and J by 6 bases; unmatched bases: 20. CDR3 length equals 19 residues. CDR1 is MGHDK, CDR2 SYGVNS, per germline. The CDR3 loop reads CASSQDYAGTSGKTSEQYF. The CDR3 nucleotides are TGTGCCAGCAGCCAAGATTACGCCGGGACTAGCGGGAAGACGAGCGAGCAGTACTTC.

This clonotype was detected only a few times. The chain couples TRBV9 to TRBJ2-1, with 8 bases fitting TRBD1. In germline, CDR1 is SGDLS, CDR2 YYNGEE. Trimming at V came to 0 bases and at J to 2 bases, leaving 4 bases not matched to a gene. The CDR3 contains 16 residues. The CDR3 DNA reads TGTGCCAGCAGCGTAGCTTGGGGACAGGCCTACAATGAGCAGTTCTTC. Its protein product is CASSVAWGQAYNEQFF.

This clonotype was detected once. Written as DNA, the CDR3 is TGCGCCAGCAGCTGGGGGCCAGACACTGAAGCTTTCTTT. Protein sequence: CASSWGPDTEAFF. V and J are TRBV5-1 and TRBJ1-1; D may be TRBD1 (6 bases). The germline V gene has CDR1 SGHRS and CDR2 YFSETQ. The CDR3 runs 13 residues. V was cut by 3 bases and J by 3 bases, with 9 bases left in between.

The chain links TRBV9 to TRBJ1-3; 10 bases line up with TRBD1. Losses at the gene ends were 4 bases for V and 3 bases for J; bases not matched to a gene: 4. This CDR3 has 15 amino acids. Germline CDR1 is SGDLS and CDR2 is YYNGEE. The CDR3 sequence is CASSPGQGFGNTIYF. CDR3 in DNA: TGTGCCAGCAGCCCGGGACAGGGGTTTGGAAACACCATATATTTT.

This chain joins TRBV7-3 and TRBJ2-3, with 11 positions matching TRBD2. V lost 1 base to trimming and J lost 2 bases; unmatched junction nucleotides: 5. The CDR3 totals 17 residues. Germline V gene lookup returns CDR1 SGHTA and CDR2 FQGTGA. CDR3 coding DNA: TGTGCCAGCAGCTTAAGGCCTAGCGGGGGGAACACAGATACGCAGTATTTT. Residues: CASSLRPSGGNTDTQYF.

The V gene is TRBV7-9, the J gene TRBJ1-2; unclear D gene. Germline V gene lookup returns CDR1 SEHNR and CDR2 FQNEAQ (reference sequence). With 5 bases removed from V and 2 bases from J, the gap between germline ends came to 15 bases. The CDR3 is 15 residues long. In DNA form, the CDR3 reads TGTGCCAGCAGCGTTTTTGGGCGGCCGAACTATGGCTACACCTTC. Translation gives CASSVFGRPNYGYTF.

This clonotype was seen just once. The chain recombines TRBV2 with TRBJ1-2, with D perhaps matching TRBD1 (5 bases). There are 15 residues in the CDR3. The germline V gene encodes CDR1 SNHLY and CDR2 FYNNEI. V was trimmed by 0 bases and J by 4 bases, leaving 12 bases between them. CDR3 protein: CASSEAPGSPYGYTF. The DNA of the CDR3 is TGTGCCAGCAGTGAAGCGCCAGGGAGTCCCTATGGCTACACCTTC.

This sequence joins TRBV12-3 or TRBV12-4 and TRBJ1-2, with D tentatively TRBD1 (6 bases). The CDR3 spans 15 residues. V dropped 3 bases and J dropped 4 bases, with 15 bases sitting between them. In nucleotides, the CDR3 is TGTGCCAGCAGTTTGGGGGCTCAAGTGGGCTATGGCTACACCTTC. Protein sequence: CASSLGAQVGYGYTF.

The chain links TRBV20-1 to TRBJ1-2; D gene uncertain. The germline V gene encodes CDR1 DFQATT and CDR2 SNEGSKA (reference sequence). The length of the CDR3 is 13 residues. With 3 bases removed from V and 3 bases from J, the gap between germline ends came to 11 bases. The CDR3 nucleotides read TGCAGTGCTAGGAGCCATATGGACTATGGCTACACCTTC. Translation gives CSARSHMDYGYTF.

This clonotype was detected a few times. The V call is TRBV7-3, the J call TRBJ2-1, with D unresolved. V lost 8 bases and J 0 bases, leaving 11 bases between the germline ends. Germline V gene data show CDR1 as SGHTA and CDR2 as FQGTGA. The CDR3 totals 14 residues. CDR3: CASSEQSSYNEQFF. CDR3 DNA sequence: TGTGCCAGCTCGGAGCAGAGCTCCTACAATGAGCAGTTCTTC. Drawing the rest from reference TRBV7-3 and TRBJ2-1, the complete variable domain is GAGVSQTPSNKVTEKGKYVELRCDPISGHTALYWYRQSLGQGPEFLIYFQGTGAADDSGLPNDRFFAVRPEGSVSTLKIQRTERGDSAVYLCASSEQSSYNEQFFGPGTRLTVL.

The chain is built from TRBV7-6 and TRBJ1-5; the D is unclear. The CDR3 is 15 residues long. Trimming cost V 5 bases and J 0 bases, with 11 bases left between them. From germline, CDR1 is SGHVS and CDR2 FNYEAQ. CDR3 coding DNA: TGTGCCAGCAGCCTCGCTCCGAATAGCAATCAGCCCCAGCATTTT. Encoded protein: CASSLAPNSNQPQHF. The variable domain in full, with the rest retrieved from reference TRBV7-6 and TRBJ1-5, is GAGVSQSPRYKVTKRGQDVALRCDPISGHVSLYWYRQALGQGPEFLTYFNYEAQQDKSGLPNDRFSAERPEGSISTLTIQRTEQRDSAMYRCASSLAPNSNQPQHFGDGTRLSIL.

CDR3: CATSPTQGQYNEQFF. CDR3 DNA: TGTGCCACCAGCCCAACCCAGGGGCAGTACAATGAGCAGTTCTTC. The gene calls are TRBV24-1 and TRBJ2-1; perhaps TRBD1 as D (6 bases). Germline CDR1 reads KGHDR; CDR2 reads SFDVKD. The CDR3 covers 15 residues. V was clipped by 7 bases and J by 4 bases, with 16 bases between them.

This chain links TRBV19 with TRBJ2-7; D is possibly TRBD1 or TRBD2 (6 bases each). Per germline, CDR1 LNHDA and CDR2 SQIVND (reference sequence). Trimming removed 1 base from V and 0 bases from J, with 13 bases in between. This CDR3 is built from 16 residues. CDR3 sequence: CASSIVGGHHSYEQYF. The CDR3 bases are TGTGCCAGTAGTATAGTGGGGGGACACCACTCCTACGAGCAGTACTTC.

The chain joins TRBV24-1 to TRBJ2-3; D perhaps matches TRBD2 (6 bases). CDR1 and CDR2 from the germline V gene are KGHDR and SFDVKD. V was trimmed by 9 bases and J by 0 bases, leaving 15 bases between them. The CDR3 totals 15 residues. CDR3 region: CATGGPGVSTDTQYF. The CDR3 DNA follows: TGTGCCACCGGTGGACCGGGGGTTAGCACAGATACGCAGTATTTT.

This chain connects TRBV5-8 to TRBJ1-5; TRBD1 is a possible D gene (5 bases). Looked up from germline, CDR1 is SGHTS and CDR2 is YDEGEE. The V end was cut by 2 bases, the J end by 0 bases, with 18 bases between. CDR3 length: 18 residues. The CDR3 DNA sequence: TGTGCCAGCAGCTTTCATGGTGGGGGGACCTATAGCAATCAGCCCCAGCATTTT. Protein sequence: CASSFHGGGTYSNQPQHF.

The V gene is TRBV7-2, the J gene TRBJ1-3; D possibly corresponds to TRBD1 (6 bases). The CDR3 consists of 13 residues. V was shortened by 5 bases and J by 9 bases, with 14 bases between the two germline ends. Per germline, CDR1 SGHTA and CDR2 FQGNSA. The CDR3 coding sequence is TGTGCCAGCAGCCTCCAACAGGGTGTCACCATATATTTT. Its translation is CASSLQQGVTIYF. The whole variable domain, filled in from reference TRBV7-2 and TRBJ1-3, reads GAGVSQSPSNKVTEKGKDVELRCDPISGHTALYWYRQSLGQGLEFLIYFQGNSAPDKSGLPSDRFSAERTGGSVSTLTIQRTQQEDSAVYLCASSLQQGVTIYFGEGSWLTVV.

This clonotype was seen a handful of times. The rearrangement joins TRBV7-6 to TRBJ1-3, with D maybe TRBD1 (5 bases). Germline-derived CDR1 and CDR2 are SGHVS and FNYEAQ. The CDR3 covers 15 residues. Trimming removed 3 bases at V and 4 bases at J, with 13 bases between. CDR3 DNA: TGTGCCAGCAGCTTTGCGGGGGTAGGAGGAAACACCATATATTTT. Translating it yields CASSFAGVGGNTIYF.

The chain couples TRBV19 to TRBJ2-7, with D possibly being TRBD1 (6 bases). The CDR3 runs 17 residues. The V gene lost 5 bases and the J gene lost 0 bases, with 20 bases spanning the gap. CDR1 and CDR2 from the germline V gene are LNHDA and SQIVND (reference sequence). CDR3 bases: TGTGCCAGTAGTCACGGGTGGACAGCCCAAAGCTCCTACGAGCAGTACTTC. As protein: CASSHGWTAQSSYEQYF.

The chain carries TRBV7-8 and TRBJ2-7, with a tentative D call TRBD1 (5 bases). This CDR3 comprises 15 residues. Trimming removed 0 bases from V and 1 base from J, with 10 bases in between. Germline CDR1 and CDR2: SGHVS and FQNEAQ. As DNA, the CDR3 is TGTGCCAGCAGCTTAGCAAGGGGATTGTCCTACGAGCAGTACTTC. The encoded protein is CASSLARGLSYEQYF.

The rearrangement joins TRBV27 to TRBJ2-3, with D tentatively TRBD2 (6 bases). In germline, CDR1 is MNHEY, CDR2 SMNVEV (reference sequence). Trimming shortened V by 5 bases and J by 3 bases, and 18 bases separated the two germline ends. This CDR3 is 16 amino acids long. CDR3 DNA sequence: TGTGCCAGCAGTCCCCCGCCGGGGGAGTGGACAGATACGCAGTATTTT. Its translation: CASSPPPGEWTDTQYF.

The chain has TRBV7-9 and TRBJ1-4; 7 positions match TRBD1. V lost 5 bases to trimming and J lost 7 bases; unmatched junction nucleotides: 4. This CDR3 is built from 13 residues. The germline V gene has CDR1 SEHNR and CDR2 FQNEAQ (reference sequence). In DNA form, the CDR3 reads TGTGCCAGCAGCGGGGGGGACAGTGAAAAACTGTTTTTT. Translation: CASSGGDSEKLFF.

With regard to this clonotype: A read error may produce the germline difference seen at one junction end. V is TRBV12-3 or TRBV12-4 and J is TRBJ2-3, with D tentatively TRBD1 (6 bases). The CDR3 runs 14 residues. The CDR3 loop reads CASSLSQGTDTQYF. CDR3 DNA: TGTGCCAGCAGTTTATCACAGGGCACTGATACGCAGTATTTT.